Presented here are 21 T cell receptor beta chains from one specimen sequenced in a study of regulatory T cells in long-lasting Graves disease (dated by TCRdb to the early 2020s). In light of the paper, this sample's time point label describes: newly diagnosed GD, antithyroid drugs for less than 3 months. RNA was extracted from PBMCs in TRIzol for both TCR sequencing and RNA sequencing. The library came from multiplex PCR. TCRdb records Illumina HiSeq 4000 as the sequencer. CDR3 regions were amplified by Arm-PCR with iRepertoire HTBI primers to construct TCR beta libraries. TCRdb reprocessed the public reads (quality trimming at Q25 with fastp, clone calling with MiXCR) and kept in-frame beta chains. Records with the same CDR3 protein are collapsed into one entry carrying the most frequent genes and DNA. The sample table contains over 200,000 distinct CDR3 sequences; only one count was recorded for approximately 20% of them. Approximately 14% of the sample lies in the top ten.

This same sample was also taken into another study, of T cells in Graves' hyperthyroidism and ophthalmopathy.

The sample in question was peripheral blood mononuclear cells (PBMCs), obtained at new diagnosis, from a patient treated with antithyroid drugs. Receptors originate from a woman under 40 with Graves disease. Donor details come from another sample of the same person, matched by shared clones.

This clonotype was counted only a few times. The chain combines TRBV6-2 or TRBV6-3 with TRBJ2-1; D uncertain. The CDR3 runs to 13 residues. Per the germline V gene, CDR1 is MNHEY and CDR2 is SVGEGT. V lost 7 bases and J 8 bases, leaving 15 bases between the germline ends. The CDR3 is CASTPPGRDEQFF. CDR3 DNA: TGTGCCAGCACTCCTCCGGGCCGGGATGAGCAGTTCTTC.

This clonotype was found many times. The V and J genes are TRBV5-1 and TRBJ2-1; the match to TRBD1 covers 7 bases. The CDR3 runs to 13 residues. The trim removed 2 bases at V and 7 bases at J, leaving 3 bases unmatched. Germline CDR1 is SGHRS and CDR2 is YFSETQ. Written as DNA, the CDR3 is TGCGCCAGCAGCTTTGAGGGGGCAAATGAGCAGTTCTTC. Protein product: CASSFEGANEQFF.

This clonotype was observed at least ten times. The chain carries TRBV2 and TRBJ1-1; D unclear. From germline, CDR1 is SNHLY and CDR2 FYNNEI. CDR3 length: 13 amino acids. V was clipped by 8 bases and J by 0 bases, with 10 bases between them. In DNA, the CDR3 is TGTGCCAGCTTCTACGGGGTGAACACTGAAGCTTTCTTT. Residues: CASFYGVNTEAFF.

This clonotype was observed a handful of times. Lacking the conserved final phenylalanine or tryptophan, this CDR3 likely reflects a read error. V and J are TRBV4-1 and TRBJ1-1; TRBD1 might be the D (6 bases). CDR3 length: 15 amino acids. The germline V and J ends were trimmed by 2 bases and 1 base, with 11 bases remaining between them. Germline loops: CDR1 MGHRA, CDR2 YSYEKL. The CDR3 reads CASSQPQGRNTEAFL. The CDR3 DNA sequence: TGCGCCAGCAGCCAACCCCAGGGGAGGAACACTGAAGCTTTCCTT.

The J gene is TRBJ2-7, the V gene TRBV11-1; no reliable D call. Germline assignment: CDR1 SGHAT and CDR2 FQDESV (reference sequence). The V end was cut by 2 bases, the J end by 0 bases, with 11 bases between. The CDR3 is made up of 15 amino acids. This CDR3 is CASSLYYSDSYEQYF. CDR3 DNA sequence: TGTGCCAGCAGCTTATACTACAGTGACTCCTACGAGCAGTACTTC.

In its sample, this clonotype was seen many times. This chain uses TRBV12-3 or TRBV12-4 with TRBJ2-7, with 7 positions matching TRBD1. The CDR3 has 14 amino acids. Trimming took 3 bases from V and 3 from J; bases not matched to a gene: 5. The CDR3, as DNA: TGTGCCAGCAGTTTGGGGGACAGTGACTACGAGCAGTACTTC. Translating gives CASSLGDSDYEQYF.

In regard to this clonotype: The junction differs from germline at one of its ends, possibly a read error. This rearrangement joins TRBV19 to TRBJ1-5; 7 bases are a match to TRBD1. Germline CDR1 LNHDA, CDR2 SQIVND (reference sequence). This CDR3 contains 13 residues. CDR3 sequence (DNA): TGTACCAGTAGTCGGGACAGAGGCCAGCCCCAGCATTTT. Residues: CTSSRDRGQPQHF. The full variable domain, its missing parts supplied by reference TRBV19 and TRBJ1-5, is DGGITQSPKYLFRKEGQNVTLSCEQNLNHDAMYWYRQDPGQGLRLIYYSQIVNDFQKGDIAEGYSVSREKKESFPLTVTSAQKNPTAFYLCTSSRDRGQPQHFGDGTRLSIL.

This clonotype has only a few counts. At one of its ends the junction is not consistent with the germline gene, which may arise from a read error. The rearrangement joins TRBV19 to TRBJ1-2; D not certain. CDR1 is LNHDA and CDR2 is SQIVND in the germline V gene (reference sequence). The CDR3 is 12 residues long. The CDR3 loop is CAISGPSYGYTF. As DNA, the CDR3 is TGTGCCATTAGTGGCCCGAGCTATGGCTACACCTTC.

The table lists this clonotype with many counts. The J gene is TRBJ2-3, the V gene TRBV6-6; no definite D call. V gave up 0 bases and J gave up 7 bases, with 11 bases separating them. The CDR3 extends over 14 amino acids. Germline V gene lookup returns CDR1 MNHNY and CDR2 SVGAGI (reference sequence). CDR3 in DNA: TGTGCCAGCAGTTACTCGACCACTCCCAATACGCAGTATTTT. Residues: CASSYSTTPNTQYF.

Ten or more counts support this clonotype. V is TRBV7-9 and J is TRBJ2-5, with D possibly being TRBD1 or TRBD2 (5 bases each). Looked up from germline, CDR1 is SEHNR and CDR2 is FQNEAQ (reference sequence). Trimming cost V 2 bases and J 2 bases, with 15 bases left between them. The CDR3 is 16 residues long. The CDR3 here is CASSLIPGPPQETQYF. The DNA of the CDR3 is TGTGCCAGCAGCTTAATCCCGGGGCCCCCACAAGAGACCCAGTACTTC.

This clonotype has a count of ten or more. This chain uses TRBV6-5 with TRBJ1-2; 7 nucleotides line up with TRBD1. V trimming: 3 bases; J trimming: 0 bases; junction bases outside the gene matches: 10. The CDR3 length is 17 residues. Germline V lookup: CDR1 MNHEY, CDR2 SVGAGI. CDR3 nucleotides: TGTGCCAGCAGTTATGGGACAGACTCTTTCACTAACTATGGCTACACCTTC. This codes for CASSYGTDSFTNYGYTF.

J is TRBJ2-7 and V is TRBV19; D ambiguous. V was pared by 1 base and J by 0 bases, with 7 bases between. CDR1 and CDR2 (germline): LNHDA, SQIVND (reference sequence). This CDR3 has 14 residues. The CDR3 reads CASSIGSSSYEQYF. The CDR3 DNA is TGTGCCAGTAGTATAGGCTCCAGCTCCTACGAGCAGTACTTC.

In its sample, this clonotype was seen a few times. CDR3 amino acids: CASSFGTGGSNQPQHF. In DNA form, the CDR3 reads TGTGCCAGCAGTTTCGGGACAGGGGGAAGCAATCAGCCCCAGCATTTT. The J gene is TRBJ1-5, the V gene TRBV6-2 or TRBV6-3, with TRBD1 matching over 11 bases. This CDR3 spans 16 amino acids. The V segment lost 4 bases and the J segment 1 base; nucleotides outside the gene matches: 3. Looked up from germline, CDR1 is MNHEY and CDR2 is SVGEGT.

As concerns this clonotype: A single base is all that separates this from a far larger clone, so a read error is likely. V usage is TRBV18 and J usage is TRBJ2-2, with D possibly being TRBD2 (6 bases). CDR3 size: 14 residues. With 8 bases removed from V and 1 base from J, the gap between germline ends came to 11 bases. Looked up from germline, CDR1 is KGHSH and CDR2 is LQKENI. DNA for the CDR3: TGTGCCAGCGGCCAGGGAGGGAACACCGGGGAGCTGTTTTTT. Protein sequence: CASGQGGNTGELFF.

Of note for this clonotype: One junction end does not reproduce the germline sequence, and a read error may be involved. The chain joins TRBV10-2 to TRBJ2-1, with D tentatively TRBD2 (5 bases). CDR1 and CDR2 (germline): WSHSY, SAAADI. The CDR3 has 13 residues. The DNA of the CDR3 is TGCGCCAGCAGTGTCGTAAGCGGCAATGGGCAGTTCTTC. It codes for CASSVVSGNGQFF.

This clonotype was recorded many times. One end of the junction fails to match germline, which may point to a read error. V is TRBV27 and J is TRBJ2-3; TRBD1 matches at 7 bases. This CDR3 contains 14 residues. CDR1 and CDR2 (germline): MNHEY, SMNVEV (reference sequence). The CDR3 loop is CASSLRDSKDTQYF. CDR3 sequence (DNA): TGTGCCAGCAGCCTTCGGGACAGCAAAGATACGCAGTATTTT.

The rearrangement uses TRBV6-1 and TRBJ1-2; 8 bases map to TRBD1. The CDR3 covers 15 residues. Unmatched junction bases numbered 10, after V lost 4 bases and J lost 6 bases. Germline V CDR1 and CDR2: MNHNS, SASEGT. CDR3 loop: CASSAVLRGRNGYTF. The CDR3 coding sequence is TGTGCCAGCAGTGCGGTTCTCAGGGGGCGGAATGGCTACACCTTC.

V is TRBV18 and J is TRBJ2-1; 9 nucleotides align to TRBD2. V lost 7 bases to trimming and J lost 6 bases; unmatched junction nucleotides: 13. CDR1 and CDR2 (germline): KGHSH, LQKENI. The CDR3 sequence is 16 residues long. As DNA, the CDR3 is TGTGCCAGCTTCACCGGGGTAGCGGGAGTGGGCAATGAGCAGTTCTTC. Its protein is CASFTGVAGVGNEQFF.

The rearrangement links TRBV4-1 to TRBJ1-1, with 11 nucleotides matching TRBD1. V shed 6 bases and J 11 bases; nucleotides not matched to a gene: 11. The CDR3 sequence is 14 residues long. The germline V gene has CDR1 MGHRA and CDR2 YSYEKL. The CDR3 DNA reads as TGCGCCAGCAGACAGAGGACAGGGGGCGAACCGGCTTTCTTT. Residues: CASRQRTGGEPAFF.

Only a few counts were recorded for this clonotype. J is TRBJ2-1 and V is TRBV19, with TRBD1 matching 8 bases. Germline V gives CDR1 LNHDA, CDR2 SQIVND (reference sequence). The ends lost 6 bases at V and 7 bases at J; junction bases unmatched: 5. The CDR3 loop spans 13 amino acids. CDR3 bases: TGTGCCAGTAGGGCACAGGGGGAGAATGAGCAGTTCTTC. Encoded protein: CASRAQGENEQFF.

This clonotype was detected a few times. This chain joins TRBV4-1 and TRBJ1-5; unclear D gene. The CDR3 runs to 15 residues. Germline V gene data show CDR1 as MGHRA and CDR2 as YSYEKL. V gave up 0 bases and J gave up 9 bases, with 15 bases separating them. Here the CDR3 reads CASSQDLAGLWPQHF. The CDR3 DNA reads TGCGCCAGCAGCCAAGATTTGGCGGGCCTTTGGCCCCAGCATTTT.